The source of this T cell receptor beta chain is a study of long-term antiretroviral therapy in people with HIV (dated by TCRdb to the early 2020s). Background on the whole study: The earliest samples were collected about a decade before the 2015 WHO recommendation for immediate ART, when ART was typically delayed until CD4 counts fell. A retrospective serial study tested whether ART initiation and durable HIV suppression were associated with changes in peripheral blood TRB repertoire composition and diversity. A total of 192 cryopreserved PBMC samples were contributed to the cohort by 30 adults with confirmed HIV infection, with samples collected serially over a mean of approximately six years (range 1-12). Eleven of the 30 participants with HIV were female. No cross-contamination during QIAcube processing was shown when test extractions of a monoclonal T-cell line were performed alongside fewer than 35 polyclonal samples. The investigation overall reported the following: HIV repertoires had narrower CDR3 length ranges than controls, and the network structure suggested an antigen-experienced repertoire that shifted only slightly toward naive after ART. The samples were dated from about 2003 to 2018, and the ART regimens that were used may be less effective than current ART regimens. The repertoire was dominated across all time points by expanded TRB clones identified before ART initiation, although this dominance was seen to fluctuate and to decrease in many PLHIV after ART. Since PBMC availability was limited, sequencing covered only the TCR beta chain, with no alpha chain pairing. Inferences about post-ART repertoire changes are limited because no data were available on ART adherence, viral resistance or therapy changes. Unsorted PBMC were profiled instead of sorted CD4+ and CD8+ T cells because pre-ART samples had limited cell numbers. A significant increase in TRB diversity was found to be associated with ART initiation, although TRB diversity was observed to remain significantly below that of transplant donor controls even after long-term ART.

Notes on this clone: Its antigen is not yet known. Qualities for individual bases were not recorded, and no much larger clone is one base off.

Sequencing of the TRB variable region was done with the immunoSEQ hsTCRB v3.0 assay at survey level resolution. A depth of roughly 35,000-55,000 T-cell genomes per sample was targeted for TRB sequencing. TRB libraries were pooled and sequenced on an Illumina MiSeq using a v3 150-cycle kit. Per the authors' processing: Analysis of repertoires was carried out in R inside a reproducible Nextflow workflow spanning QC, data transformation and analysis. LymphoSeq2, an R package for exploring AIRR-Seq data, was used to implement custom analyses. Four samples yielding fewer than 5000 total TRB sequences were excluded, leaving around 200 analyzed HIV repertoires. Among the roughly 190 retained HIV repertoires, 55 to 65 were collected before ART initiation and approximately 130 were collected after ART initiation. Each repertoire was downsampled to 5000 TRB nucleotide sequences, and summary statistics were averaged across 100 downsampling iterations. Only TRB sequences with CDR3 regions of at least seven amino acids were retained for analysis. Two measures captured diversity: a Shannon entropy-derived clonality score and the Gini coefficient. In repertoire networks, the top 5000 CDR3 amino acid sequences were linked whenever an edit distance of one separated two sequences. For TRB CDR3 amino acid sequences, antigen specificity groups and MHC restriction were predicted with GLIPH2. Known CMV, EBV, HIV or tissue antigen associations were flagged by matching CDR3 amino acid sequences against VDJdb and McPAS-TCR. Pre-ART, post-ART and control groups were compared with Wilcoxon signed-rank tests and Holm-Bonferroni correction. The clones in this table, taken by TCRdb from immuneACCESS, are in-frame only. Not every clone is retained; where verified, under half of the shortfall comes from an unresolved V gene, and the cause of the rest is unknown. V and J calls and clone size are copied from that table; D and trimming were computed from the DNA. For this sample the table gives more than 25,000 clones, of which roughly 80% were detected only once. The ten top clones hold more than 7.5% of the sample.

CDR1 and CDR2, per the germline V gene, are SNHLY and FYNNEI. A distance of 22 bases separates the germline ends of V and J, which lose 7 bases and 7 bases respectively. Inclusive of the bounding cysteine and phenylalanine, the CDR3 is 16 residues long. Kept here is only the CDR3 DNA, which spans 48 bases and is read in frame from base 1. Inclusion was restricted to participants for whom at least one PBMC sample before ART initiation and at least two post-ART samples were available. Treatment was received in the United States of America by all participants with HIV. Cryopreserved samples of about 0.95-10 million PBMC were thawed and washed before DNA extraction. At the time of the earliest PBMC sample, participants with HIV were aged between roughly 23 and 60 years. PBMC samples were contributed by each participant from 1-4 timepoints before ART initiation and 2-8 timepoints after ART initiation, with a median of 7 samples. Serial HIV viral load, CD4+ T-cell count, ART history and demographic data were obtained for every participant. Genomic DNA was extracted from unsorted PBMC with a Qiagen kit on a QIAcube, with processing performed in batches of 12 samples.

The receptor was derived from a man in his forties or fifties with HIV. The sequence is built from TRBV2 and TRBJ2-2; the D gene is perhaps TRBD1, from 6 matching bases. The specimen was unsorted PBMCs, collected 3 years after starting antiretroviral therapy. The CDR3 reads CASKMVPPGGLGELFF. The bases are TGTGCCAGCAAAATGGTTCCCCCTGGGGGCCTCGGGGAGCTGTTTTTT.